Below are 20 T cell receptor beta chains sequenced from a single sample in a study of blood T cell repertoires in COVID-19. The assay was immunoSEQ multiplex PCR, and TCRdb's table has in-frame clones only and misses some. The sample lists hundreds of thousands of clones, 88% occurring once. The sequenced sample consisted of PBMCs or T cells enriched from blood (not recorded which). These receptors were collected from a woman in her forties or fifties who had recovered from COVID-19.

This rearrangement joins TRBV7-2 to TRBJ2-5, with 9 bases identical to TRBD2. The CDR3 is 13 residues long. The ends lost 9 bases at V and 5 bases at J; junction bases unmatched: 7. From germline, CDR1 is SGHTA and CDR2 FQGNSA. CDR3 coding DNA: TGTGCCAGTACTAGCGGGTCCGAGGAGACCCAGTACTTC. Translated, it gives CASTSGSEETQYF.

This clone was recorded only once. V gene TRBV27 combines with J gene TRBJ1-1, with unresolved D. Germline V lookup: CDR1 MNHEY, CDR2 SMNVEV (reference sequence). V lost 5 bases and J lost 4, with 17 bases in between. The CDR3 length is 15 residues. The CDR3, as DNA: TGTGCCAGCAGTCCAACGACAAGGCTGGGCACTGAAGCTTTCTTT. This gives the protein CASSPTTRLGTEAFF.

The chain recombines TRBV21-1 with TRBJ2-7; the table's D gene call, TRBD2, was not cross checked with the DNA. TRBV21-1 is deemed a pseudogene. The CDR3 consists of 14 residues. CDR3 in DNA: TGTGCCAGCAGCGTAAGTAGCGTTACCTACGAGCAGTACTTC. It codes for CASSVSSVTYEQYF.

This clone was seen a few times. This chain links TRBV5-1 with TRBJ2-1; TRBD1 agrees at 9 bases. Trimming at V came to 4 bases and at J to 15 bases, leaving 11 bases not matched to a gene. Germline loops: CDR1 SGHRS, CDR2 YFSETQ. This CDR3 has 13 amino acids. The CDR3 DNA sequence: TGCGCCAGCAGCATTACCCGGGACAGGGCACTGTTCTTC. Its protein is CASSITRDRALFF.

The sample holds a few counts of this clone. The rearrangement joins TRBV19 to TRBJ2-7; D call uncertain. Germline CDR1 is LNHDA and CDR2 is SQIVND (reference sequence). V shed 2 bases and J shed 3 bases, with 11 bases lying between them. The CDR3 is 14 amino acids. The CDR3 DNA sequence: TGTGCCAGTAGTATAACGGGTAGTGGCTACGAGCAGTACTTC. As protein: CASSITGSGYEQYF.

The CDR3 DNA sequence: TGTGCCTGGAGTCCCGGACAGCTGAGCTCTGGAAACACCATATATTTT. Translation gives CAWSPGQLSSGNTIYF. J is TRBJ1-3 and V is TRBV30; perhaps TRBD1 as D (6 bases). CDR1 is GTSNPN, CDR2 SVGIG, per germline (reference sequence). The CDR3 covers 16 residues. V was shortened by 2 bases and J by 0 bases, with 14 bases between the two germline ends.

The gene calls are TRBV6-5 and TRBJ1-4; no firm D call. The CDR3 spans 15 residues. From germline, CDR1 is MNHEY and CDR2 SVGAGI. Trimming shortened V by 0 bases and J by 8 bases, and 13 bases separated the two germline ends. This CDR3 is CASSYSPGIGEKLFF. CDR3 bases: TGTGCCAGCAGTTACTCTCCGGGAATCGGCGAAAAACTGTTTTTT.

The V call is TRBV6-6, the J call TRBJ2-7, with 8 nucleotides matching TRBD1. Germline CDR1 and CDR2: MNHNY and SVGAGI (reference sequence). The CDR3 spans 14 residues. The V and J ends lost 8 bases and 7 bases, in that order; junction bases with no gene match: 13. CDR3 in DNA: TGTGCCAGCGAGTCTGCGCAGGGGGCGGGAGAGCAGTACTTC. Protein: CASESAQGAGEQYF.

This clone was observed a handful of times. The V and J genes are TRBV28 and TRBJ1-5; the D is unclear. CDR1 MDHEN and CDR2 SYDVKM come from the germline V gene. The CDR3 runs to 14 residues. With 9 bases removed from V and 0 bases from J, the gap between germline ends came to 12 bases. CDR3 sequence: CASSRSLSNQPQHF. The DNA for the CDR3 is TGTGCCAGTTCTAGGTCCCTTAGCAATCAGCCCCAGCATTTT.

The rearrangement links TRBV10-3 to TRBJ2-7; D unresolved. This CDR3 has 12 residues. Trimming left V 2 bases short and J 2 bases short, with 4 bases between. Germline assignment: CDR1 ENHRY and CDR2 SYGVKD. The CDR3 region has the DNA TGTGCCATCAGTGAGACTACCTACGAGCAGTACTTC. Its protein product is CAISETTYEQYF.

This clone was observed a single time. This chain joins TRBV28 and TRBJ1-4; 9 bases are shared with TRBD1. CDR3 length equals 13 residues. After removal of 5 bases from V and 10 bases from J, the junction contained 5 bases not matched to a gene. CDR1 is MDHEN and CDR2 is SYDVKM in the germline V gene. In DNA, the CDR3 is TGTGCCAGCAGTCCACGACAGGGGGGAAAACTGTTTTTT. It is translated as CASSPRQGGKLFF.

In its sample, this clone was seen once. The chain's CDR3 is CASSESPGQGQNTEAFF. Written as DNA, the CDR3 is TGCGCCAGCAGTGAGTCACCGGGACAGGGACAGAACACTGAAGCTTTCTTT. The gene calls are TRBV10-1 and TRBJ1-1, with 9 positions matching TRBD1. Germline trimming cut 0 bases from V and 1 base from J; bases unmatched to any gene: 6. The CDR3 has 17 residues. Germline V gives CDR1 WNHNN, CDR2 SYGVQD (reference sequence).

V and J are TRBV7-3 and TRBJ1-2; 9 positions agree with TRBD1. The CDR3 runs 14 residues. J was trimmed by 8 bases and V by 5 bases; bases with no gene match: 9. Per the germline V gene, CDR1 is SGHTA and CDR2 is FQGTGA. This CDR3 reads CASSPAGQGNGYTF. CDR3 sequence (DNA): TGTGCCAGCAGCCCAGCCGGACAGGGGAACGGCTACACCTTC. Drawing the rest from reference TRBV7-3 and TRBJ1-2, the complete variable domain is GAGVSQTPSNKVTEKGKYVELRCDPISGHTALYWYRQSLGQGPEFLIYFQGTGAADDSGLPNDRFFAVRPEGSVSTLKIQRTERGDSAVYLCASSPAGQGNGYTFGSGTRLTVV.

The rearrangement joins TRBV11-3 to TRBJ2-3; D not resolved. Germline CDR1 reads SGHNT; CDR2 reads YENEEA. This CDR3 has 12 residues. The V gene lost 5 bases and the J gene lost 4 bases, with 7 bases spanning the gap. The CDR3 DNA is TGTGCCAGCAGCCGGGTTTCAGATACGCAGTATTTT. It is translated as CASSRVSDTQYF.

The chain's CDR3 is CASTRGAFNTGELFF. CDR3 bases: TGTGCCAGCACAAGGGGCGCCTTTAACACCGGGGAGCTGTTTTTT. This chain joins TRBV28 and TRBJ2-2; D possibly corresponds to TRBD1 (5 bases). The CDR3 runs 15 residues. Per germline, CDR1 MDHEN and CDR2 SYDVKM. Trimming pared 7 bases from V and 2 bases from J, leaving 14 bases between.

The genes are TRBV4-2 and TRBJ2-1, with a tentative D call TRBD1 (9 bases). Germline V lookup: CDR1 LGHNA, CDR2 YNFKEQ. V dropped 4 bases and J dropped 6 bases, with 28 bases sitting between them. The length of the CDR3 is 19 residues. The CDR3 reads CASSPQQGQGLVRANEQFF. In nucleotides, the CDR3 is TGTGCCAGCAGCCCGCAACAGGGACAGGGACTAGTGCGGGCCAATGAGCAGTTCTTC.

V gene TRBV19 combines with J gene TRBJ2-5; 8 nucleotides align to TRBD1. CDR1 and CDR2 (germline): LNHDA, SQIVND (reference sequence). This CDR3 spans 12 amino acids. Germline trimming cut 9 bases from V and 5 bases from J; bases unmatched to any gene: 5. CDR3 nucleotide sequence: TGTGCCAGCCGGACAGGGTTGGAGACCCAGTACTTC. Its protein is CASRTGLETQYF.

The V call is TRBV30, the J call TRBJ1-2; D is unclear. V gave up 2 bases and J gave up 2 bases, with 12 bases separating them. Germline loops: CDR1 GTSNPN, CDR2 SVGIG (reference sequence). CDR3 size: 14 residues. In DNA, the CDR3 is TGTGCCTGGAGTACGGCGGCCACAAACTATGGCTACACCTTC. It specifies CAWSTAATNYGYTF.

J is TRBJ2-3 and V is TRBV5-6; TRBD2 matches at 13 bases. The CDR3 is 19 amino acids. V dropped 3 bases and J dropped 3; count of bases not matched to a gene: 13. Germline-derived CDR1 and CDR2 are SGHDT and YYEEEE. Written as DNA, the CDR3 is TGTGCCAGCAGCTCTAAGCGTGGACTAGCGGGAGACGGGACAGATACGCAGTATTTT. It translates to CASSSKRGLAGDGTDTQYF.

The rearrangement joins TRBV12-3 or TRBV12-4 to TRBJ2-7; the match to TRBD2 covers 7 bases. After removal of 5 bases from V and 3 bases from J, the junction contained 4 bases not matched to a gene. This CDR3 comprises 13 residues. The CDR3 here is CASSGLDSYEQYF. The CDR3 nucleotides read TGTGCCAGCAGTGGACTAGATAGCTACGAGCAGTACTTC.